This T cell receptor beta chain was profiled in a study of cytomegalovirus exposure and HLA in healthy donors. A multiplex PCR was run with 60 Vbeta primers and 13 Jbeta primers. Source study methods: As a later analysis found, there were roughly 80 million unique TCR beta chains, of which some 9.9 million were shared. The data were produced by immunoSEQ multiplex PCR, yet TCRdb's version contains in-frame clones alone and is incomplete. V, J and clone size reflect that table, while D and trimming were determined from the DNA. The sample lists just over 150,000 clones, approximately 80% occurring once. The CDR3 sequence is 14 residues long. Trimming cost V 5 bases and J 1 base, with 11 bases left between them. Germline CDR1 SNHLY, CDR2 FYNNEI. This clone has just a few counts. As yet, its antigen is unknown. Whole-study results and caveats: The authors considered a cluster of highly shared sequence variants likely to be a sequencing artifact. Presence/absence analyses treated sequencing depth as roughly uniform across donors.

The material sequenced was PBMCs. This TCR was sampled from a male donor in good health and CMV-seropositive. The J gene is TRBJ1-1, the V gene TRBV2, with D possibly being TRBD1 (5 bases). CDR3 amino acids: CASSRGLSNTEAFF. CDR3 DNA sequence: TGTGCCAGCAGTAGGGGACTCTCGAACACTGAAGCTTTCTTT. Full variable domain (outside the CDR3, taken from reference TRBV2 and TRBJ1-1): EPEVTQTPSHQVTQMGQEVILRCVPISNHLYFYWYRQILGQKVEFLVSFYNNEISEKSEIFDDQFSVERPDGSNFTLKIRSTKLEDSAMYFCASSRGLSNTEAFFGQGTRLTVV.